Following are 23 T cell receptor beta chains from one sample sequenced in a study of T cells in Graves' hyperthyroidism and ophthalmopathy. TCR beta CDR3 regions were amplified from RNA transcripts. First-round RT-PCR targeting the TCR CDR3 was performed with the HTBI primer set. TCRdb ran MiXCR on the multiplex PCR reads and lists one entry per CDR3 protein. The sample holds about 100,000 distinct CDR3 sequences; about a sixth are singletons and the top ten take 40% to 50%. Source material: blood. Receptor source: a woman between 50 and 59 years old with Graves' hyperthyroidism.

Many counts were recorded for this clonotype. The rearrangement links TRBV9 to TRBJ2-1; 8 nucleotides match TRBD2. The CDR3 length is 14 residues. From germline, CDR1 is SGDLS and CDR2 YYNGEE. With V trimmed by 4 bases and J by 4 bases, 4 bases remained unmatched. This CDR3 reads CASSYSGTYNEQFF. The DNA for the CDR3 is TGTGCCAGCAGCTATAGCGGGACTTACAATGAGCAGTTCTTC.

V usage is TRBV20-1 and J usage is TRBJ2-1; 16 bases match TRBD2. V shed 5 bases and J 7 bases; nucleotides not matched to a gene: 11. Germline loops: CDR1 DFQATT, CDR2 SNEGSKA (reference sequence). The length of the CDR3 is 17 residues. Here the CDR3 reads CSARAPGLAGGPNEQFF. CDR3 nucleotides: TGCAGTGCTCGGGCACCGGGACTAGCGGGAGGGCCAAATGAGCAGTTCTTC.

This clonotype was observed many times. This chain links TRBV7-2 with TRBJ2-1; TRBD2 agrees at 9 bases. From germline, CDR1 is SGHTA and CDR2 FQGNSA. V shed 0 bases and J 4 bases; nucleotides not matched to a gene: 4. This CDR3 contains 16 residues. This chain's CDR3 is CASSLAGAGGYNEQFF. The CDR3 coding sequence is TGTGCCAGCAGCTTAGCCGGGGCGGGAGGGTACAATGAGCAGTTCTTC.

The chain links TRBV7-9 to TRBJ1-3; the D is unclear. CDR1 and CDR2 from the germline V gene are SEHNR and FQNEAQ (reference sequence). This CDR3 comprises 17 residues. V lost 5 bases and J 0 bases, leaving 17 bases between the germline ends. CDR3: CASSTLGQPGSGNTIYF. The CDR3 nucleotides are TGTGCCAGCAGCACTCTAGGGCAGCCTGGCTCTGGAAACACCATATATTTT.

Only a few counts were recorded for this clonotype. A much larger clone sits a single nucleotide away, making a read error possible. This rearrangement joins TRBV30 to TRBJ2-5, with TRBD2 identical over 10 bases. Germline CDR1 GTSNPN, CDR2 SVGIG (reference sequence). CDR3 length equals 11 residues. The CDR3 is CAPTSGMTQYF. The CDR3 nucleotides are TGTGCACCTACTAGCGGGATGACCCAGTACTTC.

Many counts were recorded for this clonotype. The rearrangement links TRBV28 to TRBJ2-5; no firm D call. This CDR3 comprises 13 residues. The germline V and J ends were trimmed by 3 bases and 3 bases, with 8 bases remaining between them. Germline loops: CDR1 MDHEN, CDR2 SYDVKM. The CDR3 sequence: CASSLSSKETQYF. The CDR3 nucleotides read TGTGCCAGCAGTTTGTCCAGCAAAGAGACCCAGTACTTC. Looking up the rest from reference TRBV28 and TRBJ2-5 gives the full variable domain: DVKVTQSSRYLVKRTGEKVFLECVQDMDHENMFWYRQDPGLGLRLIYFSYDVKMKEKGDIPEGYSVSREKKERFSLILESASTNQTSMYLCASSLSSKETQYFGPGTRLLVL.

The table lists this clonotype with a few counts. The chain employs TRBV4-2 and TRBJ1-5, with 11 bases lining up with TRBD1. The CDR3 contains 16 residues. V lost 0 bases and J lost 6; bases outside the gene matches: 4. Germline CDR1 reads LGHNA; CDR2 reads YNFKEQ. CDR3 sequence: CASSQDRTGGSQPQHF. CDR3 DNA sequence: TGTGCCAGCAGCCAAGATCGGACAGGGGGCAGTCAGCCCCAGCATTTT.

This clonotype was recorded many times. V usage is TRBV29-1 and J usage is TRBJ2-1, with 11 bases lining up with TRBD2. After removal of 5 bases from V and 0 bases from J, the junction contained 6 bases not matched to a gene. The CDR3 totals 16 residues. Germline V gives CDR1 SQVTM, CDR2 ANQGSEA. CDR3: CSVTGTSGYSYNEQFF. The CDR3 DNA sequence: TGCAGCGTTACAGGGACTAGCGGCTACTCCTACAATGAGCAGTTCTTC.

This clonotype was found many times. V is TRBV5-1 and J is TRBJ2-1; 12 bases map to TRBD1. V lost 4 bases, J lost 7 bases, and 6 bases stayed unmatched. Germline V CDR1 and CDR2: SGHRS, YFSETQ. This CDR3 has 15 amino acids. The CDR3 sequence is CASSRPGQGANEQFF. In nucleotides, the CDR3 is TGCGCCAGCAGCCGGCCGGGACAGGGGGCAAATGAGCAGTTCTTC.

This clonotype has a count of ten or more. V is TRBV2 and J is TRBJ2-2; D perhaps matches TRBD2 (5 bases). The CDR3 is made up of 14 amino acids. V was clipped by 8 bases and J by 7 bases, with 17 bases between them. The germline gives CDR1 SNHLY, CDR2 FYNNEI. CDR3 amino acids: CASELTGWGGELFF. For the CDR3, the DNA is TGTGCCAGCGAACTAACGGGATGGGGCGGGGAGCTGTTTTTT. The whole variable domain, filled in from reference TRBV2 and TRBJ2-2, reads EPEVTQTPSHQVTQMGQEVILRCVPISNHLYFYWYRQILGQKVEFLVSFYNNEISEKSEIFDDQFSVERPDGSNFTLKIRSTKLEDSAMYFCASELTGWGGELFFGEGSRLTVL.

This clonotype was detected many times. Sequence at one end of the junction differs from germline and may be a read error. CDR3: CASSSGADQAQHF. The CDR3 DNA follows: TGTGCCAGCAGTTCCGGGGCGGATCAGGCCCAGCATTTT. This sequence joins TRBV12-3 or TRBV12-4 and TRBJ1-5; a possible D gene is TRBD1 (5 bases). The CDR3 sequence is 13 residues long.

This clonotype has ten or more counts. V and J are TRBV18 and TRBJ2-7; possible D gene TRBD2, 6 bases. Germline-derived CDR1 and CDR2 are KGHSH and LQKENI. V was clipped by 2 bases and J by 1 base, with 12 bases between them. The CDR3 extends over 15 amino acids. The CDR3 loop is CASSPGLASSYEQYF. The CDR3 nucleotides read TGTGCCAGCTCACCAGGGCTAGCGTCTTCCTACGAGCAGTACTTC.

This clonotype occurred many times. The J gene is TRBJ1-5, the V gene TRBV28; 8 bases fit TRBD1. The germline V gene has CDR1 MDHEN and CDR2 SYDVKM. The CDR3 covers 14 residues. J was trimmed by 5 bases and V by 5 bases; bases with no gene match: 5. CDR3 residues: CASSTGTGHQPQHF. As DNA, the CDR3 is TGTGCCAGCAGTACAGGGACAGGCCATCAGCCCCAGCATTTT.

This sequence joins TRBV6-1 and TRBJ1-1; D not certain. Trimming cost V 4 bases and J 3 bases, with 6 bases left between them. Looked up from germline, CDR1 is MNHNS and CDR2 is SASEGT. The length of the CDR3 is 12 residues. The CDR3 region is CASSVADTEAFF. The CDR3 DNA is TGTGCCAGCAGTGTAGCGGACACTGAAGCTTTCTTT.

The rearrangement links TRBV12-3 or TRBV12-4 to TRBJ2-1; the D gene is possibly TRBD2 (6 bases). This CDR3 region has 15 residues. The germline V and J ends were trimmed by 1 base and 9 bases, with 16 bases remaining between them. This chain's CDR3 is CASSLGGRLGLEQFF. CDR3 nucleotide sequence: TGTGCCAGCAGTTTAGGCGGACGACTAGGGCTTGAGCAGTTCTTC.

In this sample, this clonotype turned up many times. The V and J genes are TRBV11-2 and TRBJ2-2, with D perhaps matching TRBD2 (6 bases). The CDR3 totals 16 residues. Trimming shortened V by 5 bases and J by 2 bases, and 15 bases separated the two germline ends. Germline assignment: CDR1 SGHAT and CDR2 FQNNGV. CDR3 loop: CASSRRAGTNTGELFF. The CDR3 nucleotides are TGTGCCAGCAGCCGACGCGCAGGGACTAACACCGGGGAGCTGTTTTTT.

This clonotype was counted many times. This chain links TRBV2 with TRBJ2-1; the D gene is possibly TRBD2 (6 bases). V was pared by 7 bases and J by 5 bases, with 18 bases between. The CDR3 covers 15 residues. Per the germline V gene, CDR1 is SNHLY and CDR2 is FYNNEI. CDR3 DNA sequence: TGTGCCAGCACCCTGACTAGTTCGACCCACAATGAGCAGTTCTTC. Translating it yields CASTLTSSTHNEQFF.

In this sample, this clonotype turned up many times. This rearrangement joins TRBV7-3 to TRBJ2-1; D remains unclear. There are 14 residues in the CDR3. Germline V gene lookup returns CDR1 SGHTA and CDR2 FQGTGA. V dropped 5 bases and J dropped 9 bases, with 17 bases sitting between them. For the CDR3, the DNA is TGTGCCAGCAGCCCGTCAGTGGTCGGGCTTGAGCAGTTCTTC. As protein: CASSPSVVGLEQFF.

This clonotype was detected ten times or more. The CDR3 bases are TGTGCCAGCAGCTTGAGAACAGGGCCTTCCTCCTACGAGCAGTACGTC. Translation gives CASSLRTGPSSYEQYV. The chain couples TRBV5-6 to TRBJ2-7; D possibly corresponds to TRBD1 (6 bases). V was clipped by 1 base and J by 0 bases, with 14 bases between them. The CDR3 totals 16 residues. Germline values: CDR1 SGHDT, CDR2 YYEEEE.

This clonotype was detected ten times or more. The gene calls are TRBV7-9 and TRBJ2-3, with 10 bases matching TRBD2. V gave up 2 bases and J gave up 6 bases; unmatched junction bases: 5. Germline V gene sequence: CDR1 SEHNR, CDR2 FQNEAQ (reference sequence). The CDR3 sequence is 15 residues long. The chain's CDR3 is CASSLLAGVDDTQYF. The CDR3 DNA reads as TGTGCCAGCAGCTTACTAGCGGGAGTCGACGATACGCAGTATTTT.

This clonotype was detected a few times. This rearrangement joins TRBV5-1 to TRBJ2-1; 11 bases align to TRBD2. The CDR3 length is 17 residues. CDR1 SGHRS and CDR2 YFSETQ come from the germline V gene. V shed 0 bases, J shed 4 bases, and the junction held 6 bases outside the gene matches. CDR3 nucleotides: TGCGCCAGCAGCTTGGCACTAGCGGGAGACCTTTACAATGAGCAGTTCTTC. Residues: CASSLALAGDLYNEQFF.

This clonotype was seen many times. The rearrangement joins TRBV3-1 to TRBJ1-2; 8 bases match TRBD1. This CDR3 spans 17 amino acids. Germline V CDR1 and CDR2: LGHDT, YNNKEL (reference sequence). The V and J ends lost 1 base and 4 bases, in that order; junction bases with no gene match: 11. CDR3 region: CASSQVPEDRGSYGYTF. The CDR3 region has the DNA TGTGCCAGCAGCCAAGTCCCCGAAGACAGGGGATCCTATGGCTACACCTTC. The full variable domain, in which reference TRBV3-1 and TRBJ1-2 provide the parts outside the CDR3, is DTAVSQTPKYLVTQMGNDKSIKCEQNLGHDTMYWYKQDSKKFLKIMFSYNNKELIINETVPNRFSPKSPDKAHLNLHINSLELGDSAVYFCASSQVPEDRGSYGYTFGSGTRLTVV.

The chain employs TRBV12-3 or TRBV12-4 and TRBJ1-2; D might be TRBD1 (6 bases). The CDR3 contains 16 residues. V lost 0 bases to trimming and J lost 3 bases, with 14 bases between them. The CDR3 DNA reads as TGTGCCAGCAGTTTAGCGCAGGGGTTTAAAGACTATGGCTACACCTTC. Its translation: CASSLAQGFKDYGYTF.